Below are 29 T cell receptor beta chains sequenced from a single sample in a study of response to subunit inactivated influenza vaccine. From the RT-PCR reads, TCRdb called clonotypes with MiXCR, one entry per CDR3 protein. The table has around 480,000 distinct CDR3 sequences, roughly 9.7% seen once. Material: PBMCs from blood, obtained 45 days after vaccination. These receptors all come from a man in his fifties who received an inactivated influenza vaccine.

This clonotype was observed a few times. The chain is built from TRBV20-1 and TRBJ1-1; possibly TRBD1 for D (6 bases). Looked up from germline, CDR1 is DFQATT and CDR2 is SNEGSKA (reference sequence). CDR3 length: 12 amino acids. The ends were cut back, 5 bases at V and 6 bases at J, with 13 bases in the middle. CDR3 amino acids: CSAHGGSAEAFF. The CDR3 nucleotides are TGCAGTGCTCATGGGGGCTCGGCTGAAGCTTTCTTT.

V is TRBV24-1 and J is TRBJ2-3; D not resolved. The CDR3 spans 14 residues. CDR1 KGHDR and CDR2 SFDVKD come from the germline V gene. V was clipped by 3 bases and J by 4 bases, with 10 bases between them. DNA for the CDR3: TGTGCCACCAGTGATCGAACACAACCAGATACGCAGTATTTT. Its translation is CATSDRTQPDTQYF.

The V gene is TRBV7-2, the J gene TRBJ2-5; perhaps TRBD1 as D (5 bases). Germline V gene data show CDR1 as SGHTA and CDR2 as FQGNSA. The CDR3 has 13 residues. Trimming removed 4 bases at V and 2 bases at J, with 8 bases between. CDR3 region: CASSSRQQETQYF. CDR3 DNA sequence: TGTGCCAGCAGCTCTAGACAGCAAGAGACCCAGTACTTC.

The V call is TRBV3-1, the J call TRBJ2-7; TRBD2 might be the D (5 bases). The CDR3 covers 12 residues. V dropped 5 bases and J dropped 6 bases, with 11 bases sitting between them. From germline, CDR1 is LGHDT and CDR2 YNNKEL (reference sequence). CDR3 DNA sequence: TGTGCCAGCAGCACCCTACTAGGCGAGCAGTACTTC. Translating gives CASSTLLGEQYF.

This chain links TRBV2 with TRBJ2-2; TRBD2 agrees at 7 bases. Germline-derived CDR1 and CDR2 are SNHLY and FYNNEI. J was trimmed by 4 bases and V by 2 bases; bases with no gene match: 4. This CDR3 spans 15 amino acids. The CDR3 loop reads CASSEPPGGTGELFF. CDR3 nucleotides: TGTGCCAGCAGTGAACCCCCGGGGGGCACCGGGGAGCTGTTTTTT.

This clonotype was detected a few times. This chain's CDR3 is CASSEAAGSGETQYF. CDR3 sequence (DNA): TGCGCCAGCAGTGAGGCAGCAGGGAGTGGGGAGACCCAGTACTTC. The chain recombines TRBV10-1 with TRBJ2-5; D may match TRBD1 or TRBD2 (5 bases each). The CDR3 loop spans 15 amino acids. In germline, CDR1 is WNHNN, CDR2 SYGVQD (reference sequence). V lost 2 bases to trimming and J lost 5 bases, with 15 bases between them.

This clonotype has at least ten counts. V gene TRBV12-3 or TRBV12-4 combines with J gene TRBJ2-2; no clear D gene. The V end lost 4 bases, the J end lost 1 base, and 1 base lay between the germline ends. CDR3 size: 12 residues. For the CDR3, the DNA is TGTGCCAGCAGTTGGAACACCGGGGAGCTGTTTTTT. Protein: CASSWNTGELFF.

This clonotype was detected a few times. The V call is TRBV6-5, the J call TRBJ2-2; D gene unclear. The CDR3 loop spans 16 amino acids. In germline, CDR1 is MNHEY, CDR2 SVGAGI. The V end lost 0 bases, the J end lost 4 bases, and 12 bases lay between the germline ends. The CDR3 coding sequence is TGTGCCAGCAGTTACTCTGGTTGGGCATCCACCGGGGAGCTGTTTTTT. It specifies CASSYSGWASTGELFF.

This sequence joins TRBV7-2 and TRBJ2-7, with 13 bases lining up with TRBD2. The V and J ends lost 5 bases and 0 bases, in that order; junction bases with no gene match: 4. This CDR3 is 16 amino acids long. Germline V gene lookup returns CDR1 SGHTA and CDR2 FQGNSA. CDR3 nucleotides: TGTGCCAGCAGCCGCACTAGCGGGGGGGCCTCCTACGAGCAGTACTTC. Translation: CASSRTSGGASYEQYF.

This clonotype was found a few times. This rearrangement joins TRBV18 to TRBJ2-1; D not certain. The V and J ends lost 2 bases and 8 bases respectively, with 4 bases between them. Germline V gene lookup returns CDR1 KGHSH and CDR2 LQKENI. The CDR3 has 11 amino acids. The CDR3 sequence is CASSPDHEQFF. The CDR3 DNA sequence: TGTGCCAGCTCACCAGATCATGAGCAGTTCTTC.

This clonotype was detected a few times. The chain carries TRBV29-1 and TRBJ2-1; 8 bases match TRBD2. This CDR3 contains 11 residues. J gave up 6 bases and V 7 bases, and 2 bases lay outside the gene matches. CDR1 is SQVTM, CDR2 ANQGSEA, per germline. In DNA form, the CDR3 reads TGCAGCGCGGGACTAGGCAATGAGCAGTTCTTC. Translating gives CSAGLGNEQFF.

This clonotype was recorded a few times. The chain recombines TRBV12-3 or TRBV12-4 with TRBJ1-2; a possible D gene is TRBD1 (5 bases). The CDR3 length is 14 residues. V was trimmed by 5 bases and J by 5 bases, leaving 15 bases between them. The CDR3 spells CASSPTVGGYGYTF. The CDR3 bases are TGTGCCAGCAGTCCGACAGTGGGGGGGTATGGCTACACCTTC.

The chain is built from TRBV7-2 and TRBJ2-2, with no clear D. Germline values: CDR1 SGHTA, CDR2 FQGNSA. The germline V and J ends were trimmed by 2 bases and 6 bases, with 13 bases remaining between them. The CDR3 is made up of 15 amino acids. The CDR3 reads CASSLSPIRPGELFF. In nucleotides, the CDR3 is TGTGCCAGCAGCTTATCTCCTATCAGGCCCGGGGAGCTGTTTTTT.

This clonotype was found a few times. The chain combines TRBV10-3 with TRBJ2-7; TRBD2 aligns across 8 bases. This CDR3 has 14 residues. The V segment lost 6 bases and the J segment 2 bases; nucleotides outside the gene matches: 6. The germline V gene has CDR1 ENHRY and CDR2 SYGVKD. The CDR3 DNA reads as TGTGCCATCAGCACTAGCGGAGTTACCTACGAGCAGTACTTC. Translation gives CAISTSGVTYEQYF.

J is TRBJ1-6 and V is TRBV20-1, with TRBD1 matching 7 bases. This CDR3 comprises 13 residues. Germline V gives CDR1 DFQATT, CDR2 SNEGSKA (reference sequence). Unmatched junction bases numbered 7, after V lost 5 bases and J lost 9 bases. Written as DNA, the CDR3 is TGCAGTGCTCCGGACAGGCCGGCTTCACCCCTCCACTTT. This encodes CSAPDRPASPLHF.

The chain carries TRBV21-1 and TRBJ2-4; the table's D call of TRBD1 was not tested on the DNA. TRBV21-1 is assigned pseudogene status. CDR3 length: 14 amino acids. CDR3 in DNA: TGTGCCAGCAGCAAAGCCGACAGGGAAAACATTCAGTACTTC. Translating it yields CASSKADRENIQYF.

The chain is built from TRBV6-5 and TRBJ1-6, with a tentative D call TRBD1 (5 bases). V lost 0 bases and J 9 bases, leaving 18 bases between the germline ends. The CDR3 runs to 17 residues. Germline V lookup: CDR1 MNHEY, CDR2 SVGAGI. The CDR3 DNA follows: TGTGCCAGCAGTTACTCGATACGCGGGTACGGGGGTTCACCCCTCCACTTT. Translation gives CASSYSIRGYGGSPLHF.

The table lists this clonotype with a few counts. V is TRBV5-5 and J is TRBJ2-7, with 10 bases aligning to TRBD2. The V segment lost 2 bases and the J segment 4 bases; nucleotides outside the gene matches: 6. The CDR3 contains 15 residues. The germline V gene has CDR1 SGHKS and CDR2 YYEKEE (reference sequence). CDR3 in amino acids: CASSFPGLATYEQYF. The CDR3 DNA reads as TGTGCCAGCAGCTTTCCGGGACTAGCGACTTACGAGCAGTACTTC. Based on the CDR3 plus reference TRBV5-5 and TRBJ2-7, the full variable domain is DAGVTQSPTHLIKTRGQQVTLRCSPISGHKSVSWYQQVLGQGPQFIFQYYEKEERGRGNFPDRFSARQFPNYSSELNVNALLLGDSALYLCASSFPGLATYEQYFGPGTRLTVT.

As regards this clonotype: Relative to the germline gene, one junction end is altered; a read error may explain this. DNA of the CDR3: TGTGCCGGCAGTTCGTGGAGCGGGAGCTCCCAAGAGACCCAGTACTTC. Amino acid sequence: CAGSSWSGSSQETQYF. This chain uses TRBV12-3 or TRBV12-4 with TRBJ2-5; 8 bases fit TRBD2. This CDR3 is 16 amino acids long.

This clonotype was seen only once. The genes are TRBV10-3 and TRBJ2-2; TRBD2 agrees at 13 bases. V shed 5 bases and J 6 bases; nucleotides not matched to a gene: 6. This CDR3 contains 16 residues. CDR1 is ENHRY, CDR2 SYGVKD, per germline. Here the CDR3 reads CAISNSGLAGSGELFF. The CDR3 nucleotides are TGTGCCATCAGTAATTCGGGACTAGCGGGATCCGGGGAGCTGTTTTTT.

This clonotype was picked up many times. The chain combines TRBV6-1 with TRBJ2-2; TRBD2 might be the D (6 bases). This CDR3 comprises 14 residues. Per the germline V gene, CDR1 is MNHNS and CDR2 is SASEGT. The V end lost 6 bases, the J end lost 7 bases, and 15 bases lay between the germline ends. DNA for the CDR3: TGTGCCAGCAGCCAGACTAGTGTCTACGGGGAGCTGTTTTTT. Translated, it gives CASSQTSVYGELFF.

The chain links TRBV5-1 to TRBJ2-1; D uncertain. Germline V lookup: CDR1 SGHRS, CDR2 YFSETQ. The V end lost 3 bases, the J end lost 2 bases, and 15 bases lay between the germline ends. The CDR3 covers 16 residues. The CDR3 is CASSSSRGYAYNEQFF. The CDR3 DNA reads TGCGCCAGCAGCTCCTCTCGCGGATATGCCTACAATGAGCAGTTCTTC.

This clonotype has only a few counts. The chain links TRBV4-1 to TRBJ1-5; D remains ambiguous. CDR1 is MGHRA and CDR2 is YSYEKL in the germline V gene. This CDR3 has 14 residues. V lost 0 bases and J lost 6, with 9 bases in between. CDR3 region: CASSQDSSFQPQHF. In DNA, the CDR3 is TGCGCCAGCAGCCAAGATTCCTCCTTTCAGCCCCAGCATTTT.

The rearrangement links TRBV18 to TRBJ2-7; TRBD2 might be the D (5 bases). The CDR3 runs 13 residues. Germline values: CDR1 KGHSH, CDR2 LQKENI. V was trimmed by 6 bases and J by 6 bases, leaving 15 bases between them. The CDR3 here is CASSPNKAGEQYF. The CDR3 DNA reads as TGTGCCAGCTCCCCCAACAAGGCGGGCGAGCAGTACTTC. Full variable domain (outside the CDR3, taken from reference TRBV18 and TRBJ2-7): NAGVMQNPRHLVRRRGQEARLRCSPMKGHSHVYWYRQLPEEGLKFMVYLQKENIIDESGMPKERFSAEFPKEGPSILRIQQVVRGDSAAYFCASSPNKAGEQYFGPGTRLTVT.

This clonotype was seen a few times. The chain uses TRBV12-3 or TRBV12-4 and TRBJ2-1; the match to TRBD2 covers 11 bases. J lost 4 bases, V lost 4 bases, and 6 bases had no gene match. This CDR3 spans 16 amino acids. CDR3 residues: CASSSRLAGSYNEQFF. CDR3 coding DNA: TGTGCCAGCAGTTCCAGACTAGCGGGATCATACAATGAGCAGTTCTTC.

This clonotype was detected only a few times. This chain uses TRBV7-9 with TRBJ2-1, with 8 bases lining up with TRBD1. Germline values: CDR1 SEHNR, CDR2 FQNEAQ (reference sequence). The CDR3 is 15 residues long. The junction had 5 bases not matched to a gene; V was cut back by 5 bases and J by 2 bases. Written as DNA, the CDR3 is TGTGCCAGCAGCAGGGACAGGCAGACCTACAATGAGCAGTTCTTC. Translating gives CASSRDRQTYNEQFF.

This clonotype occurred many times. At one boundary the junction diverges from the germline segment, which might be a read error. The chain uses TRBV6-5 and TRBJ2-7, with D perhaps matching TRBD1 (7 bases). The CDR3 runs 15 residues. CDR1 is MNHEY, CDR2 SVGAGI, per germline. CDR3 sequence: CASSYTQGGSFEQYF. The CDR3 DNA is TGTGCCAGCAGTTACACTCAGGGGGGATCCTTCGAGCAGTACTTC.

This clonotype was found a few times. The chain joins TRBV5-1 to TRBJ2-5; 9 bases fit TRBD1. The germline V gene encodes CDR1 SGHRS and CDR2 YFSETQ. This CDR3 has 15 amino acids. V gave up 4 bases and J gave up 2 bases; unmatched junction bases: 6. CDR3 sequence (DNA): TGCGCCAGCAGCCGCGGGACAGGGTATCAAGAGACCCAGTACTTC. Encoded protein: CASSRGTGYQETQYF.

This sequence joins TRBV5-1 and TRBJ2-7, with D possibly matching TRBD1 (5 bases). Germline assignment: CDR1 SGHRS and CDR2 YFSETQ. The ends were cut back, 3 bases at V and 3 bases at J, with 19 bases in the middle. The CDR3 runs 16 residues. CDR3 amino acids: CASSSSLGRLGYEQYF. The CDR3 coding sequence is TGCGCCAGCAGCTCTTCGTTGGGGCGGTTGGGCTACGAGCAGTACTTC.